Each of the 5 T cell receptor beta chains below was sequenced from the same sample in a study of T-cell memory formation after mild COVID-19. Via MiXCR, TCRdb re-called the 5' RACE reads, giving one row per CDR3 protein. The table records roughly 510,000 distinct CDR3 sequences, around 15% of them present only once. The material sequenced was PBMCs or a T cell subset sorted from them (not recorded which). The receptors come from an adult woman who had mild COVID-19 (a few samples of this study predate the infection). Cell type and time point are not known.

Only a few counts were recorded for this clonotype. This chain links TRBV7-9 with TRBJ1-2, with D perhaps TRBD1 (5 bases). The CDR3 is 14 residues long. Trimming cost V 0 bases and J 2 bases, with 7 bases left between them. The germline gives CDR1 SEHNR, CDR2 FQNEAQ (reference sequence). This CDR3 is CASSLAGPNYGYTF. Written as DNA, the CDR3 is TGTGCCAGCAGCTTAGCGGGGCCCAACTATGGCTACACCTTC.

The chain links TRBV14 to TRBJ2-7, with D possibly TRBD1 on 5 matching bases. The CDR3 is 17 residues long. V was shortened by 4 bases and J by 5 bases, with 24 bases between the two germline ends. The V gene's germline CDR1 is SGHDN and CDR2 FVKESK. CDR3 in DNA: TGTGCCAGCAGCCCGACAGTCCAACGGTACTACTCGCACGAGCAGTACTTC. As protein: CASSPTVQRYYSHEQYF.

CDR3 sequence: CASSTGTGYNTEAFF. For the CDR3, the DNA is TGTGCCAGCTCAACCGGGACAGGGTACAACACTGAAGCTTTCTTT. This sequence joins TRBV18 and TRBJ1-1, with 9 bases matching TRBD1. In germline, CDR1 is KGHSH, CDR2 LQKENI. The J segment lost 2 bases and the V segment lost 5 bases, leaving 6 bases of the junction unmatched. The CDR3 spans 15 residues.

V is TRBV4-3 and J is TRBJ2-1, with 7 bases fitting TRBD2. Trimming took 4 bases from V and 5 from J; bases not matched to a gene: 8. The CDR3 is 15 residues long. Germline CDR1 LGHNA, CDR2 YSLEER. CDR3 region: CASSPGTGLNNEQFF. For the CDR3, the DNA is TGCGCCAGCAGCCCCGGGACGGGACTAAACAATGAGCAGTTCTTC.

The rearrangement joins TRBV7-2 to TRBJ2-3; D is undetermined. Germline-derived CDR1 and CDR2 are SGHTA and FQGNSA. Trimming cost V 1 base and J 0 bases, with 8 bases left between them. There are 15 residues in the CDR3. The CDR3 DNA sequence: TGTGCCAGCAGCTTAGAGCGATCTAGCACAGATACGCAGTATTTT. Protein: CASSLERSSTDTQYF.